This TCR beta chain emerged from a study of cytotoxic CD8 clonotypes in ibrutinib-treated CLL. This clone was seen ten or more times. Its cognate antigen is unknown. Produced via immunoSEQ multiplex PCR; TCRdb's table is partial and in-frame only. This sample carries about 85,000 clones, more than 75% of them seen once, and the ten largest clones take around 5%. Study observations and caveats: At ibrutinib response, clonality increased, and at progression it declined back toward baseline. Baseline clonality exceeded age-matched healthy donors and tracked circulating CD8+ T-cell counts.

CDR3 length equals 14 residues. The germline CDR1 and CDR2 sequences are MDHEN and SYDVKM. With V trimmed by 6 bases and J by 0 bases, 3 bases remained unmatched. The TCR sequence derives from a human donor with chronic lymphocytic leukemia. The V and J genes are TRBV28 and TRBJ2-7; 9 nucleotides match TRBD1. The starting material was PBMCs, obtained after 12 months of ibrutinib treatment. DNA of the CDR3: TGTGCCAGCAGGGGACAGGGCAACTCCTACGAGCAGTACTTC. It yields the protein CASRGQGNSYEQYF.